The TCR beta chain under discussion was sequenced for a study of multiple sclerosis patients with progressive multifocal leukoencephalopathy. By share, this clone counts as medium-sized. Repertoires were generated with immunoSEQ multiplex PCR, while TCRdb's copy carries only in-frame clones and drops some. Here the sample spans about 32,000 clones, over 80% being singletons. Time point of the sample: time of PML onset. This clonotype originated in a woman between 40 and 50 years old with progressive multifocal leukoencephalopathy. The sample consisted of PBMCs, taken from a patient treated with natalizumab.

The CDR3 spells CASSTTGGSYEQYF. The DNA of the CDR3 is TGTGCCAGCAGTACGACAGGGGGCTCCTACGAGCAGTACTTC. The chain joins TRBV6-6 to TRBJ2-7; 9 bases agree with TRBD1. V shed 5 bases and J 0 bases; nucleotides not matched to a gene: 2. The CDR3 sequence is 14 residues long. CDR1 is MNHNY, CDR2 SVGAGI, per germline (reference sequence).